The 23 T cell receptor beta chains reported below all come from one sample, sequenced in a study of cytomegalovirus exposure and HLA in healthy donors. Libraries were prepared by immunoSEQ multiplex PCR; TCRdb keeps only in-frame clonotypes and omits some of them. This table has tens of thousands of clones, about nine tenths appearing once. Source material: PBMCs. The receptors were gathered from a man aged 18 to 35 in good health and CMV-seronegative.

The chain links TRBV29-1 to TRBJ2-3; D gene ambiguous. The V gene lost 7 bases and the J gene lost 1 base, with 9 bases spanning the gap. The CDR3 loop spans 12 amino acids. Germline V CDR1 and CDR2: SQVTM, ANQGSEA. As DNA, the CDR3 is TGCAGCGCCGAAGGAGGCACAGATACGCAGTATTTT. This translates into CSAEGGTDTQYF.

This clone was counted once. The chain uses TRBV2 and TRBJ2-7, with 10 nucleotides matching TRBD1. This CDR3 contains 14 residues. J lost 3 bases, V lost 5 bases, and 4 bases had no gene match. Looked up from germline, CDR1 is SNHLY and CDR2 is FYNNEI. CDR3: CASSLDRGIYEQYF. The DNA of the CDR3 is TGTGCCAGCAGTCTGGACAGGGGGATCTACGAGCAGTACTTC.

This clone showed up just a few times. CDR3 protein: CASSSTRQGGAFF. Written as DNA, the CDR3 is TGTGCCAGCAGTTCTACCCGACAGGGGGGAGCTTTCTTT. The chain combines TRBV27 with TRBJ1-1, with 9 positions matching TRBD1. With 4 bases clipped from V and 10 bases from J, the junction kept 7 bases outside the gene matches. The CDR3 is 13 amino acids. CDR1 MNHEY and CDR2 SMNVEV come from the germline V gene (reference sequence).

In regard to this clone: Other DNA variants within this sample encode the same CDR3. The chain uses TRBV18 and TRBJ2-3; no definite D call. The CDR3 spans 14 residues. CDR1 KGHSH and CDR2 LQKENI come from the germline V gene. The germline V and J ends were trimmed by 2 bases and 1 base, with 7 bases remaining between them. The CDR3: CASSPGQGTDTQYF. In DNA, the CDR3 is TGTGCCAGCTCACCAGGGCAGGGCACAGATACGCAGTATTTT.

The chain combines TRBV10-3 with TRBJ2-3, with 11 bases that match TRBD2. CDR3 length: 14 amino acids. Germline V lookup: CDR1 ENHRY, CDR2 SYGVKD. The V and J ends lost 10 bases and 2 bases, in that order; junction bases with no gene match: 5. The CDR3 DNA sequence: TGTGCCACCGGGACTAGCGGATCCACAGATACGCAGTATTTT. It is translated as CATGTSGSTDTQYF.

This clone occurred once. This sequence joins TRBV5-1 and TRBJ1-1; D remains ambiguous. CDR1 is SGHRS, CDR2 YFSETQ, per germline. V dropped 4 bases and J dropped 1 base, with 14 bases sitting between them. There are 15 residues in the CDR3. The CDR3 here is CASSPFEGANTEAFF. CDR3 nucleotide sequence: TGCGCCAGCAGCCCGTTCGAGGGCGCGAACACTGAAGCTTTCTTT.

V usage is TRBV5-6 and J usage is TRBJ2-7; possibly TRBD2 for D (6 bases). V lost 3 bases to trimming and J lost 2 bases, with 9 bases between them. The germline V gene encodes CDR1 SGHDT and CDR2 YYEEEE. The CDR3 is 13 residues long. The CDR3 DNA reads TGTGCCAGCAGCTGGGGACTGCCCTACGAGCAGTACTTC. Protein sequence: CASSWGLPYEQYF.

The chain has TRBV28 and TRBJ2-7; no clear D gene. The V and J ends lost 3 bases and 5 bases respectively, with 23 bases between them. This CDR3 is 17 amino acids long. The germline CDR1 and CDR2 sequences are MDHEN and SYDVKM. The CDR3: CASSFVEPELPRNEQYF. The CDR3 bases are TGTGCCAGCAGTTTTGTGGAACCGGAGCTCCCGCGGAACGAGCAGTACTTC.

The CDR3 loop is CASSLTGTDYGYTF. CDR3 bases: TGTGCCAGCAGCCTTACCGGGACAGACTATGGCTACACCTTC. The chain has TRBV7-9 and TRBJ1-2, with 7 bases fitting TRBD1. Losses at the gene ends were 5 bases for V and 3 bases for J; bases not matched to a gene: 6. CDR1 is SEHNR and CDR2 is FQNEAQ in the germline V gene (reference sequence). This CDR3 contains 14 residues.

The count of this clone is one. The genes are TRBV27 and TRBJ2-3; the match to TRBD1 covers 8 bases. V lost 5 bases and J lost 5; bases outside the gene matches: 9. CDR1 and CDR2 (germline): MNHEY, SMNVEV (reference sequence). There are 15 residues in the CDR3. The CDR3 here is CASSKAGGRGDTQYF. The CDR3 DNA is TGTGCCAGCAGTAAAGCAGGGGGCCGTGGAGATACGCAGTATTTT.

The chain is built from TRBV19 and TRBJ1-2; 7 nucleotides line up with TRBD1. Germline assignment: CDR1 LNHDA and CDR2 SQIVND (reference sequence). This CDR3 is 16 amino acids long. J gave up 2 bases and V 7 bases, and 13 bases lay outside the gene matches. The CDR3 nucleotides are TGTGCCAGTAACCTTGGACAGGAGACCCAAAACTATGGCTACACCTTC. Translating gives CASNLGQETQNYGYTF.

The chain combines TRBV5-1 with TRBJ2-7, with D possibly matching TRBD2 (6 bases). The CDR3 is made up of 12 amino acids. Trimming removed 5 bases at V and 4 bases at J, with 10 bases between. CDR1 is SGHRS and CDR2 is YFSETQ in the germline V gene. CDR3 loop: CASRGLGYEQYF. The CDR3 region has the DNA TGCGCCAGCAGGGGACTTGGATACGAGCAGTACTTC.

The chain employs TRBV6-5 and TRBJ2-5; 8 bases are a match to TRBD1. This CDR3 has 14 residues. CDR1 is MNHEY, CDR2 SVGAGI, per germline. V lost 7 bases to trimming and J lost 4 bases; unmatched junction nucleotides: 8. CDR3 in amino acids: CASNPSGQGETQYF. For the CDR3, the DNA is TGTGCCAGCAACCCCTCCGGACAGGGAGAGACCCAGTACTTC.

This chain connects TRBV14 to TRBJ2-1, with 7 bases that match TRBD2. V lost 1 base to trimming and J lost 6 bases; unmatched junction nucleotides: 12. Germline CDR1 is SGHDN and CDR2 is FVKESK. The CDR3 runs 17 residues. This CDR3 reads CASSQGGLVGNSNEQFF. In nucleotides, the CDR3 is TGTGCCAGCAGCCAAGGTGGACTAGTGGGAAATAGCAATGAGCAGTTCTTC.

The V and J genes are TRBV5-1 and TRBJ2-1; 12 bases map to TRBD2. Trimming took 5 bases from V and 5 from J; bases not matched to a gene: 2. The germline CDR1 and CDR2 sequences are SGHRS and YFSETQ. The CDR3 is made up of 14 amino acids. The CDR3 protein is CASRTSGRHNEQFF. The CDR3 coding sequence is TGCGCCAGCAGGACTAGCGGGAGACACAATGAGCAGTTCTTC.

V usage is TRBV15 and J usage is TRBJ2-5; perhaps TRBD2 as D (5 bases). Germline V lookup: CDR1 LNHNV, CDR2 YYDKDF (reference sequence). The CDR3 spans 14 residues. Trimming shortened V by 3 bases and J by 7 bases, and 15 bases separated the two germline ends. The CDR3 sequence: CATSSGHLEGTQYF. The CDR3 DNA reads TGTGCCACCAGCAGTGGGCACCTTGAGGGGACCCAGTACTTC.

This chain uses TRBV7-9 with TRBJ2-1, with D possibly TRBD2 on 5 matching bases. CDR1 and CDR2 (germline): SEHNR, FQNEAQ (reference sequence). The V and J ends lost 11 bases and 2 bases respectively, with 16 bases between them. This CDR3 comprises 14 residues. The CDR3 here is CADTSFGTYNEQFF. CDR3 DNA sequence: TGTGCCGACACTAGTTTCGGCACCTACAATGAGCAGTTCTTC.

The chain combines TRBV5-1 with TRBJ2-7; possibly TRBD1 for D (5 bases). Germline-derived CDR1 and CDR2 are SGHRS and YFSETQ. The length of the CDR3 is 15 residues. V was cut by 2 bases and J by 1 base, with 13 bases left in between. The CDR3 protein is CASSFGPGISYEQYF. As DNA, the CDR3 is TGCGCCAGCAGCTTTGGTCCAGGGATTTCCTACGAGCAGTACTTC.

This chain connects TRBV6-5 to TRBJ2-1; 8 bases are a match to TRBD2. The CDR3 contains 13 residues. The J segment lost 10 bases and the V segment lost 5 bases, leaving 7 bases of the junction unmatched. Germline loops: CDR1 MNHEY, CDR2 SVGAGI. In DNA, the CDR3 is TGTGCCAGCAGTCGGAGCGGGAGCAGAGAGCAGTTCTTC. This translates into CASSRSGSREQFF.

The genes are TRBV5-8 and TRBJ1-3; 8 nucleotides agree with TRBD1. Germline V gene lookup returns CDR1 SGHTS and CDR2 YDEGEE. There are 14 residues in the CDR3. The J segment lost 8 bases and the V segment lost 0 bases, leaving 4 bases of the junction unmatched. CDR3 DNA: TGTGCCAGCAGCTTGGACAGGGGGTCGGACACCATATATTTT. Translation: CASSLDRGSDTIYF.

The CDR3 region is CASSLYPSGISSGNTIYF. Written as DNA, the CDR3 is TGTGCCAGCAGTTTATACCCATCAGGGATTTCCTCTGGAAACACCATATATTTT. The chain is built from TRBV27 and TRBJ1-3; possible D gene TRBD1, 5 bases. This CDR3 spans 18 amino acids. The germline V and J ends were trimmed by 1 base and 0 bases, with 16 bases remaining between them. CDR1 is MNHEY and CDR2 is SMNVEV in the germline V gene (reference sequence).

This rearrangement joins TRBV5-3 to TRBJ2-3; 10 bases line up with TRBD2. TRBV5-3 counts as an open reading frame of uncertain function. There are 21 residues in the CDR3. After removal of 4 bases from V and 4 bases from J, the junction contained 24 bases not matched to a gene. CDR3 coding DNA: TGTGCCAGAAGCCCGGGGGGGTCTAGCGGGAGAGTCCGCAGTACCTCAGATACGCAGTATTTT. Its protein is CARSPGGSSGRVRSTSDTQYF.

V usage is TRBV9 and J usage is TRBJ1-1, with 10 bases that match TRBD1. This CDR3 has 16 residues. CDR1 and CDR2 (germline): SGDLS, YYNGEE. Losses at the gene ends were 6 bases for V and 0 bases for J; bases not matched to a gene: 8. CDR3 protein: CASTFWDRGMNTEAFF. The CDR3 DNA sequence: TGTGCCAGCACCTTCTGGGACAGGGGAATGAACACTGAAGCTTTCTTT.